This passage covers 24 T cell receptor beta chains from one sample sequenced in a study of T-cell memory formation after mild COVID-19. TCRdb re-derived calls from the 5' RACE reads in MiXCR, one entry per CDR3 protein. The sample contains roughly 200,000 distinct CDR3 sequences, around 15% of which appear only once. Source material: PBMCs or a T cell subset sorted from them (not recorded which). The receptors derive from an adult woman who had mild COVID-19 (a few samples of this study predate the infection). Cell type and time point are not known.

The V call is TRBV12-3 or TRBV12-4, the J call TRBJ2-3, with D hard to call. CDR3 length equals 14 residues. The V end was cut by 2 bases, the J end by 2 bases, with 8 bases between. This CDR3 reads CASSLRRLTDTQYF. The CDR3 DNA reads as TGTGCCAGCAGTTTACGGCGACTCACAGATACGCAGTATTTT.

This rearrangement joins TRBV15 to TRBJ2-3; 12 nucleotides line up with TRBD2. Germline trimming cut 2 bases from V and 4 bases from J; bases unmatched to any gene: 13. This CDR3 contains 19 residues. Germline V gene sequence: CDR1 LNHNV, CDR2 YYDKDF (reference sequence). The CDR3 loop reads CATSRRTSGIGRHADTQYF. The CDR3 coding sequence is TGTGCCACCAGCAGAAGGACTAGCGGGATCGGCCGTCACGCAGATACGCAGTATTTT.

This clonotype was seen only a few times. V usage is TRBV6-1 and J usage is TRBJ1-6, with 9 bases fitting TRBD1. The V gene's germline CDR1 is MNHNS and CDR2 SASEGT. With 6 bases clipped from V and 9 bases from J, the junction kept 3 bases outside the gene matches. The CDR3 extends over 13 amino acids. In nucleotides, the CDR3 is TGTGCCAGCAGGGGACAGGGCGGTTCACCCCTCCACTTT. It is translated as CASRGQGGSPLHF.

This chain joins TRBV6-1 and TRBJ2-3; D is perhaps TRBD2 (5 bases). CDR3 size: 11 residues. CDR1 is MNHNS and CDR2 is SASEGT in the germline V gene. The V gene lost 10 bases and the J gene lost 7 bases, with 12 bases spanning the gap. CDR3 DNA: TGTGCCACCCGGCCGGGGAATACGCAGTATTTT. This translates into CATRPGNTQYF.

There are many counts of this clonotype. The rearrangement uses TRBV20-1 and TRBJ2-7, with 8 bases lining up with TRBD1. The CDR3 has 13 residues. Germline V gene data show CDR1 as DFQATT and CDR2 as SNEGSKA (reference sequence). The V and J ends lost 6 bases and 2 bases, in that order; junction bases with no gene match: 6. CDR3: CSALDREPYEQYF. The CDR3 coding sequence is TGCAGTGCCTTGGACAGGGAACCCTACGAGCAGTACTTC.

This clonotype has a handful of counts. The chain links TRBV7-3 to TRBJ2-2; D is undetermined. The germline CDR1 and CDR2 sequences are SGHTA and FQGTGA. Trimming left V 2 bases short and J 0 bases short, with 4 bases between. This CDR3 has 14 residues. In DNA form, the CDR3 reads TGTGCCAGCAGCTTATTTTCGAACACCGGGGAGCTGTTTTTT. This encodes CASSLFSNTGELFF. Together with reference TRBV7-3 and TRBJ2-2, the CDR3 gives the full variable domain: GAGVSQTPSNKVTEKGKYVELRCDPISGHTALYWYRQSLGQGPEFLIYFQGTGAADDSGLPNDRFFAVRPEGSVSTLKIQRTERGDSAVYLCASSLFSNTGELFFGEGSRLTVL.

This rearrangement joins TRBV5-5 to TRBJ2-3, with a tentative D call TRBD2 (7 bases). Germline values: CDR1 SGHKS, CDR2 YYEKEE (reference sequence). The CDR3 length is 16 residues. With 2 bases removed from V and 2 bases from J, the gap between germline ends came to 15 bases. CDR3 protein: CASSFSRGADTDTQYF. CDR3 in DNA: TGTGCCAGCAGCTTCAGTCGGGGGGCCGACACAGATACGCAGTATTTT. The variable domain in full, completed from reference TRBV5-5 and TRBJ2-3, reads DAGVTQSPTHLIKTRGQQVTLRCSPISGHKSVSWYQQVLGQGPQFIFQYYEKEERGRGNFPDRFSARQFPNYSSELNVNALLLGDSALYLCASSFSRGADTDTQYFGPGTRLTVL.

The table lists this clonotype with a few counts. V is TRBV25-1 and J is TRBJ2-3; D gene unclear. V was trimmed by 1 base and J by 6 bases, leaving 8 bases between them. CDR3 length: 13 residues. CDR1 and CDR2 from the germline V gene are MGHDK and SYGVNS. CDR3 region: CASSEWLSDTQYF. DNA of the CDR3: TGTGCCAGCAGTGAATGGTTGTCGGATACGCAGTATTTT.

This clonotype was counted between two and nine times. The V and J genes are TRBV11-2 and TRBJ1-2, with D hard to call. The ends were cut back, 7 bases at V and 3 bases at J, with 21 bases in the middle. Germline V CDR1 and CDR2: SGHAT, FQNNGV. There are 16 residues in the CDR3. The CDR3 loop is CASTSLARGIYYGYTF. The CDR3 nucleotides are TGTGCCAGCACCTCTTTAGCCCGAGGGATTTACTATGGCTACACCTTC.

The chain employs TRBV9 and TRBJ2-1, with 7 bases identical to TRBD2. CDR1 and CDR2 (germline): SGDLS, YYNGEE. This CDR3 has 13 residues. V lost 0 bases, J lost 7 bases, and 1 base stayed unmatched. CDR3 DNA sequence: TGTGCCAGCAGCGTAGGGCGGGGGAATGAGCAGTTCTTC. Translated: CASSVGRGNEQFF.

This clonotype was detected a few times. The chain combines TRBV29-1 with TRBJ2-1; TRBD2 agrees at 10 bases. CDR3 size: 18 residues. Trimming removed 6 bases from V and 1 base from J; junction bases left unmatched: 15. Germline V CDR1 and CDR2: SQVTM, ANQGSEA. The CDR3 sequence: CSVKALAGAPRSYNEQFF. CDR3 nucleotides: TGCAGCGTAAAGGCGCTAGCGGGAGCCCCCAGATCCTACAATGAGCAGTTCTTC.

The chain links TRBV14 to TRBJ2-3, with TRBD1 matching over 8 bases. The germline gives CDR1 SGHDN, CDR2 FVKESK. V was pared by 4 bases and J by 2 bases, with 8 bases of the junction left unmatched. CDR3 length: 16 residues. CDR3 coding DNA: TGTGCCAGCAGCCGGGAGACAGGGGCCGACACAGATACGCAGTATTTT. Translated, it gives CASSRETGADTDTQYF. The full variable domain, rest sourced from reference TRBV14 and TRBJ2-3, is EAGVTQFPSHSVIEKGQTVTLRCDPISGHDNLYWYRRVMGKEIKFLLHFVKESKQDESGMPNNRFLAERTGGTYSTLKVQPAELEDSGVYFCASSRETGADTDTQYFGPGTRLTVL.

The genes are TRBV7-8 and TRBJ1-5; 9 bases are shared with TRBD1. The V segment lost 4 bases and the J segment 7 bases; nucleotides outside the gene matches: 5. This CDR3 region has 14 residues. CDR1 SGHVS and CDR2 FQNEAQ come from the germline V gene. The CDR3 loop is CASSSGTGRQPQHF. DNA of the CDR3: TGTGCCAGCAGCTCCGGGACAGGGCGGCAGCCCCAGCATTTT. Using reference TRBV7-8 and TRBJ1-5 for the parts outside the CDR3, the full variable domain is GAGVSQSPRYKVAKRGQDVALRCDPISGHVSLFWYQQALGQGPEFLTYFQNEAQLDKSGLPSDRFFAERPEGSVSTLKIQRTQQEDSAVYLCASSSGTGRQPQHFGDGTRLSIL.

This clonotype has a handful of counts. This chain uses TRBV18 with TRBJ2-1; 10 bases are shared with TRBD2. The CDR3 is made up of 14 amino acids. The V segment lost 3 bases and the J segment 7 bases; nucleotides outside the gene matches: 3. Germline values: CDR1 KGHSH, CDR2 LQKENI. The CDR3 nucleotides are TGTGCCAGCTCACCGACTAGCGGGTCGAATGAGCAGTTCTTC. Its translation is CASSPTSGSNEQFF.

This clonotype was recorded many times. This chain uses TRBV15 with TRBJ1-5; TRBD1 matches at 10 bases. Germline V gives CDR1 LNHNV, CDR2 YYDKDF (reference sequence). The trim removed 3 bases at V and 3 bases at J, leaving 2 bases unmatched. The CDR3 runs to 15 residues. The CDR3 sequence is CATSRGTGVNQPQHF. CDR3 DNA sequence: TGTGCCACCAGCAGGGGGACAGGGGTCAATCAGCCCCAGCATTTT. The full variable domain, with the rest looked up from reference TRBV15 and TRBJ1-5, is DAMVIQNPRYQVTQFGKPVTLSCSQTLNHNVMYWYQQKSSQAPKLLFHYYDKDFNNEADTPDNFQSRRPNTSFCFLDIRSPGLGDTAMYLCATSRGTGVNQPQHFGDGTRLSIL.

This clonotype has a handful of counts. V and J are TRBV5-1 and TRBJ2-1, with 7 positions matching TRBD2. This CDR3 region has 15 residues. The ends lost 9 bases at V and 0 bases at J; junction bases unmatched: 9. Germline V gene lookup returns CDR1 SGHRS and CDR2 YFSETQ. The CDR3: CATPTGGGSYNEQFF. The CDR3 DNA is TGCGCCACCCCAACCGGCGGGGGCTCCTACAATGAGCAGTTCTTC.

This chain joins TRBV7-2 and TRBJ2-1; tentatively, D is TRBD2 (6 bases). Per the germline V gene, CDR1 is SGHTA and CDR2 is FQGNSA. This CDR3 has 15 amino acids. The ends were cut back, 3 bases at V and 8 bases at J, with 17 bases in the middle. The CDR3 sequence is CASSFGGGKFDEQFF. For the CDR3, the DNA is TGTGCCAGCAGCTTTGGGGGAGGAAAGTTCGATGAGCAGTTCTTC.

This clonotype was observed many times. The chain links TRBV12-3 or TRBV12-4 to TRBJ2-3, with D maybe TRBD1 (6 bases). CDR3 length: 14 amino acids. V was shortened by 5 bases and J by 5 bases, with 14 bases between the two germline ends. CDR3 sequence: CASSPQGRKDTQYF. The CDR3 nucleotides read TGTGCCAGCAGTCCACAGGGCCGGAAAGATACGCAGTATTTT.

The genes are TRBV5-1 and TRBJ2-3; 8 nucleotides match TRBD1. V was pared by 3 bases and J by 2 bases, with 8 bases of the junction left unmatched. Germline CDR1 and CDR2: SGHRS and YFSETQ. The CDR3 is made up of 16 amino acids. The chain's CDR3 is CASSSTPGQATDTQYF. CDR3 nucleotides: TGCGCCAGCAGCTCAACACCGGGACAGGCCACAGATACGCAGTATTTT.

The J gene is TRBJ2-3, the V gene TRBV11-3; D remains unclear. Per germline, CDR1 SGHNT and CDR2 YENEEA. The V and J ends lost 5 bases and 2 bases respectively, with 11 bases between them. This CDR3 has 14 residues. CDR3 amino acids: CASSQSANTDTQYF. CDR3 coding DNA: TGTGCCAGCAGCCAATCGGCTAACACAGATACGCAGTATTTT. The full variable domain, with the rest looked up from reference TRBV11-3 and TRBJ2-3, is EAGVVQSPRYKIIEKKQPVAFWCNPISGHNTLYWYLQNLGQGPELLIRYENEEAVDDSQLPKDRFSAERLKGVDSTLKIQPAELGDSAVYLCASSQSANTDTQYFGPGTRLTVL.

V and J are TRBV20-1 and TRBJ1-2; no firm D call. The germline gives CDR1 DFQATT, CDR2 SNEGSKA (reference sequence). The CDR3 totals 10 residues. The CDR3 DNA sequence: TGCACCGACGAACACCGGCACAGCACCTTC. The encoded protein is CTDEHRHSTF.

The genes are TRBV25-1 and TRBJ2-7; 7 positions match TRBD1. There are 14 residues in the CDR3. CDR1 is MGHDK and CDR2 is SYGVNS in the germline V gene. Trimming took 5 bases from V and 3 from J; bases not matched to a gene: 7. The CDR3 DNA reads TGTGCCAGCAGTTACAGGGGCGCGGGCTACGAGCAGTACTTC. Protein product: CASSYRGAGYEQYF.

The rearrangement joins TRBV7-9 to TRBJ2-2; 7 nucleotides line up with TRBD1. The CDR3 is 14 residues long. Trimming took 5 bases from V and 3 from J; bases not matched to a gene: 3. The germline V gene has CDR1 SEHNR and CDR2 FQNEAQ (reference sequence). This CDR3 is CASSRDRDTGELFF. The DNA of the CDR3 is TGTGCCAGCAGCCGAGACAGGGACACCGGGGAGCTGTTTTTT.

This chain links TRBV4-1 with TRBJ2-3; D remains ambiguous. Trimming left V 4 bases short and J 3 bases short, with 14 bases between. Germline-derived CDR1 and CDR2 are MGHRA and YSYEKL. The CDR3 consists of 15 residues. CDR3 DNA: TGCGCCAGCAGCCCACACGGGCTCCTAACAGATACGCAGTATTTT. Amino acids: CASSPHGLLTDTQYF.